These 31 T cell receptor beta chains share one sample of origin, sequenced in a study of T-cell memory formation after mild COVID-19. TCRdb re-analysed the 5' RACE reads in MiXCR, keeping a single row per CDR3 protein. The table shows about 390,000 distinct CDR3 sequences, with under 25% occurring only once. Sequencing was carried out using PBMCs or a T cell subset sorted from them (not recorded which). Source of these receptors: an adult woman who had mild COVID-19 (a few samples of this study predate the infection). Cell type and time point are not known.

The table lists this clonotype with many counts. The junction differs from germline at one of its ends, possibly a read error. This chain connects TRBV5-1 to TRBJ2-7; 8 nucleotides align to TRBD1. Germline CDR1 and CDR2: SGHRS and YFSETQ. This CDR3 comprises 13 residues. The CDR3 coding sequence is TGTGCCAGCAGTTTGGACAGGGCCTACGAGCAGTACTTC. It encodes CASSLDRAYEQYF.

V usage is TRBV12-3 or TRBV12-4 and J usage is TRBJ1-5; a weak D match, TRBD1 (5 bases). The CDR3 has 15 residues. V lost 3 bases and J lost 1, with 10 bases in between. The CDR3 is CASSFEAGSNQPQHF. The CDR3 DNA follows: TGTGCCAGCAGTTTTGAGGCAGGGAGCAATCAGCCCCAGCATTTT.

This clonotype showed up just a few times. The chain joins TRBV5-1 to TRBJ2-7, with D possibly TRBD2 on 6 matching bases. The germline V and J ends were trimmed by 4 bases and 0 bases, with 8 bases remaining between them. Germline V gives CDR1 SGHRS, CDR2 YFSETQ. CDR3 length: 13 amino acids. The CDR3 sequence is CASSGGTSYEQYF. DNA for the CDR3: TGCGCCAGCAGCGGGGGGACCTCCTACGAGCAGTACTTC.

The V and J genes are TRBV27 and TRBJ2-1, with 11 bases aligning to TRBD2. This CDR3 is built from 17 residues. Germline CDR1 MNHEY, CDR2 SMNVEV (reference sequence). Trimming removed 6 bases from V and 8 bases from J; junction bases left unmatched: 15. CDR3 bases: TGTGCCAGCAGCTCCCCTGGTAGCGGGAGGGCGCCGGATGAGCAGTTCTTC. It is translated as CASSSPGSGRAPDEQFF.

This sequence joins TRBV12-3 or TRBV12-4 and TRBJ2-7, with TRBD1 matching over 11 bases. V was pared by 5 bases and J by 4 bases, with 4 bases of the junction left unmatched. This CDR3 contains 14 residues. In DNA form, the CDR3 reads TGTGCCAGCAGTCGGACAGGGGGCGGATACGAGCAGTACTTC. Its protein is CASSRTGGGYEQYF.

The V and J genes are TRBV7-9 and TRBJ1-1; D remains ambiguous. Germline CDR1 is SEHNR and CDR2 is FQNEAQ (reference sequence). V dropped 1 base and J dropped 6 bases, with 6 bases sitting between them. The CDR3 length is 12 residues. CDR3 DNA sequence: TGTGCCAGCAGCTTAGGGGAATCTGAAGCTTTCTTT. The encoded protein is CASSLGESEAFF. Drawing the rest from reference TRBV7-9 and TRBJ1-1, the complete variable domain is DTGVSQNPRHKITKRGQNVTFRCDPISEHNRLYWYRQTLGQGPEFLTYFQNEAQLEKSRLLSDRFSAERPKGSFSTLEIQRTEQGDSAMYLCASSLGESEAFFGQGTRLTVV.

The chain carries TRBV5-1 and TRBJ1-1, with D tentatively TRBD1 (6 bases). CDR3 length: 14 residues. Germline V gives CDR1 SGHRS, CDR2 YFSETQ. V lost 1 base, J lost 4 bases, and 11 bases lay in between. This CDR3 reads CASSLSTGPTEAFF. The CDR3 DNA reads as TGCGCCAGCAGCTTGTCCACAGGGCCCACTGAAGCTTTCTTT.

The chain is built from TRBV7-8 and TRBJ2-2; D not resolved. This CDR3 contains 13 residues. From germline, CDR1 is SGHVS and CDR2 FQNEAQ. V dropped 7 bases and J dropped 4 bases, with 10 bases sitting between them. The chain's CDR3 is CASTREGTGELFF. The CDR3 region has the DNA TGTGCCAGCACCCGCGAAGGCACCGGGGAGCTGTTTTTT.

V and J are TRBV5-5 and TRBJ2-1; 14 bases align to TRBD2. CDR1 and CDR2 (germline): SGHKS, YYEKEE (reference sequence). This CDR3 contains 14 residues. Trimming took 6 bases from V and 8 from J; bases not matched to a gene: 4. The DNA of the CDR3 is TGTGCCAGCACCCTGGGACTAGCGGGAGATGAGCAGTTCTTC. Translated: CASTLGLAGDEQFF.

The chain employs TRBV19 and TRBJ2-3; D unclear. With 7 bases removed from V and 0 bases from J, the gap between germline ends came to 11 bases. Germline V CDR1 and CDR2: LNHDA, SQIVND (reference sequence). This CDR3 region has 14 residues. CDR3 residues: CASNDHSSTDTQYF. The CDR3, as DNA: TGTGCCAGTAATGATCACTCTAGCACAGATACGCAGTATTTT. The entire variable domain, with the rest obtained from reference TRBV19 and TRBJ2-3, is as follows: DGGITQSPKYLFRKEGQNVTLSCEQNLNHDAMYWYRQDPGQGLRLIYYSQIVNDFQKGDIAEGYSVSREKKESFPLTVTSAQKNPTAFYLCASNDHSSTDTQYFGPGTRLTVL.

The V gene is TRBV3-1, the J gene TRBJ2-7; a weak D match, TRBD1 (5 bases). Trimming shortened V by 4 bases and J by 6 bases, and 10 bases separated the two germline ends. The germline CDR1 and CDR2 sequences are LGHDT and YNNKEL (reference sequence). The CDR3 extends over 12 amino acids. The DNA of the CDR3 is TGTGCCAGCAGCCTTCGACAGAGCGAGCAGTACTTC. This translates into CASSLRQSEQYF.

The chain employs TRBV20-1 and TRBJ1-5; D is uncertain. Germline CDR1 is DFQATT and CDR2 is SNEGSKA (reference sequence). The CDR3 length is 13 residues. The V end lost 3 bases, the J end lost 4 bases, and 10 bases lay between the germline ends. CDR3 nucleotide sequence: TGCAGTGCTAGGGAGGTAGTGAATCAGCCCCAGCATTTT. Protein product: CSAREVVNQPQHF.

There are a few counts of this clonotype. The chain links TRBV12-3 or TRBV12-4 to TRBJ1-1; unclear D gene. With 6 bases removed from V and 4 bases from J, the gap between germline ends came to 6 bases. This CDR3 is 11 amino acids long. The CDR3 region has the DNA TGTGCCAGCAGGTGGGGCACTGAAGCTTTCTTT. Its translation: CASRWGTEAFF.

This chain links TRBV12-3 or TRBV12-4 with TRBJ2-3; 8 nucleotides line up with TRBD2. The CDR3 covers 15 residues. The V segment lost 5 bases and the J segment 10 bases; nucleotides outside the gene matches: 14. The CDR3 reads CASSMGLGGPAPQYF. CDR3 bases: TGTGCCAGCAGTATGGGACTAGGGGGGCCCGCTCCGCAGTATTTT.

This clonotype occurred a few times. The chain links TRBV7-2 to TRBJ2-3, with TRBD1 matching over 9 bases. Germline V gene sequence: CDR1 SGHTA, CDR2 FQGNSA. The CDR3 runs 15 residues. Trimming at V came to 5 bases and at J to 3 bases, leaving 6 bases not matched to a gene. The CDR3 loop reads CASSPGQGWTDTQYF. The CDR3 DNA follows: TGTGCCAGCAGCCCGGGACAGGGATGGACAGATACGCAGTATTTT.

In this sample, this clonotype turned up a few times. J is TRBJ2-1 and V is TRBV15; D may be TRBD2 (6 bases). The CDR3 sequence is 15 residues long. The V and J ends lost 1 base and 5 bases respectively, with 12 bases between them. In germline, CDR1 is LNHNV, CDR2 YYDKDF (reference sequence). CDR3 sequence (DNA): TGTGCCACCAGCAGAGCCCGGGTAGCGGACAATGAGCAGTTCTTC. It specifies CATSRARVADNEQFF.

The chain joins TRBV29-1 to TRBJ1-1; 9 bases are shared with TRBD1. The CDR3 is made up of 14 amino acids. Germline-derived CDR1 and CDR2 are SQVTM and ANQGSEA. V gave up 4 bases and J gave up 2 bases; unmatched junction bases: 5. The CDR3: CSVARTGVNTEAFF. CDR3 DNA sequence: TGCAGCGTTGCCCGGACAGGGGTCAACACTGAAGCTTTCTTT.

J is TRBJ2-2 and V is TRBV5-1; no firm D call. In germline, CDR1 is SGHRS, CDR2 YFSETQ. The length of the CDR3 is 14 residues. Trimming pared 4 bases from V and 5 bases from J, leaving 12 bases between. Here the CDR3 reads CASSPDGVTGELFF. CDR3 bases: TGCGCCAGCAGCCCGGACGGAGTGACCGGGGAGCTGTTTTTT.

The chain employs TRBV7-8 and TRBJ1-2, with 9 nucleotides matching TRBD1. This CDR3 is 16 amino acids long. Germline CDR1 is SGHVS and CDR2 is FQNEAQ. V shed 5 bases, J shed 6 bases, and the junction held 13 bases outside the gene matches. The CDR3 DNA follows: TGTGCCAGCAGCCTACGGGACAGGGTGGAAGGAAATGGCTACACCTTC. Its protein product is CASSLRDRVEGNGYTF. The entire variable domain, with the rest obtained from reference TRBV7-8 and TRBJ1-2, is as follows: GAGVSQSPRYKVAKRGQDVALRCDPISGHVSLFWYQQALGQGPEFLTYFQNEAQLDKSGLPSDRFFAERPEGSVSTLKIQRTQQEDSAVYLCASSLRDRVEGNGYTFGSGTRLTVV.

On this clonotype itself: The conserved closing phenylalanine or tryptophan is absent in this CDR3, likely reflecting a read error. No DNA is shown, since the ends of the CDR3 on it are uncertain; the CDR3 is the one TCRdb lists. The gene calls are TRBV12-3 or TRBV12-4 and TRBJ1-2; the table's D call, TRBD1, was not checked against the DNA. 11 amino acids form the CDR3, both terminal residues included. The CDR3 reads CASSYDRDTFL.

The chain combines TRBV5-1 with TRBJ1-1; D unclear. Trimming removed 2 bases from V and 10 bases from J, with 15 bases in between. This CDR3 has 13 amino acids. From germline, CDR1 is SGHRS and CDR2 YFSETQ. This chain's CDR3 is CASSFESGLAAFF. The CDR3 DNA reads TGCGCCAGCAGCTTTGAATCGGGTCTAGCAGCTTTCTTT.

The CDR3 DNA reads TGTGCCAGCAGTCGCGGACTAGCGGGGCACAATGAGCAGTTCTTC. This encodes CASSRGLAGHNEQFF. The chain carries TRBV2 and TRBJ2-1; 12 positions match TRBD2. The germline V gene has CDR1 SNHLY and CDR2 FYNNEI. There are 15 residues in the CDR3. With 5 bases clipped from V and 5 bases from J, the junction kept 4 bases outside the gene matches. The variable domain in full, with the rest retrieved from reference TRBV2 and TRBJ2-1, is EPEVTQTPSHQVTQMGQEVILRCVPISNHLYFYWYRQILGQKVEFLVSFYNNEISEKSEIFDDQFSVERPDGSNFTLKIRSTKLEDSAMYFCASSRGLAGHNEQFFGPGTRLTVL.

This clonotype was counted a few times. The CDR3 sequence: CSASRTQADYEQYF. CDR3 bases: TGCAGTGCTAGTAGGACCCAGGCGGACTACGAGCAGTACTTC. The chain joins TRBV20-1 to TRBJ2-7; D ambiguous. Trimming left V 3 bases short and J 3 bases short, with 15 bases between. The CDR3 consists of 14 residues. Germline values: CDR1 DFQATT, CDR2 SNEGSKA (reference sequence).

The chain combines TRBV24-1 with TRBJ2-6, with D possibly being TRBD1 or TRBD2 (6 bases each). The length of the CDR3 is 19 residues. The germline V and J ends were trimmed by 4 bases and 3 bases, with 21 bases remaining between them. Germline CDR1 and CDR2: KGHDR and SFDVKD. In nucleotides, the CDR3 is TGTGCCACCAGTGACCCCGTTGGAGGGGGGCGTCGTGGGGCCAACGTCCTGACTTTC. As protein: CATSDPVGGGRRGANVLTF.

The chain couples TRBV7-2 to TRBJ2-7, with 9 bases lining up with TRBD2. Germline-derived CDR1 and CDR2 are SGHTA and FQGNSA. V trimming: 5 bases; J trimming: 0 bases; junction bases outside the gene matches: 5. The CDR3 loop spans 15 amino acids. The CDR3 loop is CASSLSSGASYEQYF. The DNA of the CDR3 is TGTGCCAGCAGCCTCTCTAGCGGGGCCTCCTACGAGCAGTACTTC.

This clonotype was counted between two and nine times. This chain connects TRBV29-1 to TRBJ1-1; TRBD1 matches at 9 bases. The CDR3 covers 12 residues. Trimming at V came to 5 bases and at J to 5 bases, leaving 3 bases not matched to a gene. Germline V lookup: CDR1 SQVTM, CDR2 ANQGSEA. CDR3 nucleotides: TGCAGCGTTTTGACAGGGGGTACTGAAGCTTTCTTT. It is translated as CSVLTGGTEAFF.

The CDR3 DNA is TGTGCCAGCAGCGCGGCCGCGAGCGGGGAGACCCAGTACTTC. Residues: CASSAAASGETQYF. This chain joins TRBV5-6 and TRBJ2-5; a possible D gene is TRBD2 (6 bases). This CDR3 is 14 amino acids long. V lost 4 bases and J 5 bases, leaving 15 bases between the germline ends. Germline V gene sequence: CDR1 SGHDT, CDR2 YYEEEE.

This clonotype appeared a few times. The V and J genes are TRBV6-5 and TRBJ2-5, with D possibly TRBD2 on 5 matching bases. Germline assignment: CDR1 MNHEY and CDR2 SVGAGI. V was clipped by 1 base and J by 4 bases, with 10 bases between them. This CDR3 spans 14 amino acids. The CDR3 DNA reads as TGTGCCAGCAGTTACTTCACTAGAACAGAGACCCAGTACTTC. Protein sequence: CASSYFTRTETQYF.

V usage is TRBV12-3 or TRBV12-4 and J usage is TRBJ1-2; TRBD1 might be the D (6 bases). Trimming stripped 7 bases from V and 4 bases from J, with 22 bases between. This CDR3 is 16 amino acids long. CDR3 sequence: CASKKLAGRGTYGYTF. CDR3 sequence (DNA): TGTGCCAGCAAAAAGCTCGCTGGCAGGGGCACCTATGGCTACACCTTC.

V usage is TRBV6-1 and J usage is TRBJ2-1; 10 bases agree with TRBD2. CDR1 is MNHNS and CDR2 is SASEGT in the germline V gene. The J segment lost 4 bases and the V segment lost 7 bases, leaving 10 bases of the junction unmatched. The length of the CDR3 is 16 residues. The CDR3 nucleotides are TGTGCCAGCAAATTGTTTACGACTAGCGGGTACAATGAGCAGTTCTTC. Translating it yields CASKLFTTSGYNEQFF.

The chain couples TRBV11-1 to TRBJ2-6; 11 bases map to TRBD1. This CDR3 has 18 amino acids. Trimming took 6 bases from V and 0 from J; bases not matched to a gene: 7. From germline, CDR1 is SGHAT and CDR2 FQDESV (reference sequence). CDR3 loop: CASRSTGTGGSGANVLTF. The CDR3 region has the DNA TGTGCCAGCAGGTCTACCGGGACAGGGGGCTCTGGGGCCAACGTCCTGACTTTC.